Presented here are 32 T cell receptor beta chains from one specimen sequenced in a study of blood T cell repertoires in COVID-19 (dated by TCRdb to the early 2020s). Preparation of the library involved the immunoSEQ multiplex PCR assay. The immuneACCESS repertoire file appears here via TCRdb, limited to in-frame rearrangements. These files lack a portion of the clones; in checked studies, under half of the deficit traces to unresolved V genes, and the cause of the others is not known. The sample has some 62,000 clones on record, roughly 75% of them singletons. Approximately 15% of the sample comes from the top ten. The sequencing input was peripheral blood. The receptors were gathered from a man aged 60-69 years with COVID-19, enrolled during active disease.

The chain couples TRBV6-5 to TRBJ2-1; 11 bases fit TRBD2. Germline CDR1 and CDR2: MNHEY and SVGAGI. Losses at the gene ends were 4 bases for V and 4 bases for J; bases not matched to a gene: 3. CDR3 length equals 15 residues. The CDR3 loop is CASSFTSGGYNEQFF. The CDR3 DNA reads TGTGCCAGCAGTTTTACTAGCGGGGGTTACAATGAGCAGTTCTTC.

The chain combines TRBV4-1 with TRBJ2-7; perhaps TRBD2 as D (6 bases). The germline V and J ends were trimmed by 3 bases and 7 bases, with 16 bases remaining between them. The CDR3 totals 14 residues. The V gene's germline CDR1 is MGHRA and CDR2 YSYEKL. Written as DNA, the CDR3 is TGCGCCAGCAGCCAGCCAGGAGTGGGGGGTGAGCAGTACTTC. Its translation is CASSQPGVGGEQYF.

The rearrangement links TRBV5-1 to TRBJ2-7, with a weak D call TRBD1 (6 bases). The V gene's germline CDR1 is SGHRS and CDR2 YFSETQ. The CDR3 runs 14 residues. V was cut by 4 bases and J by 6 bases, with 17 bases left in between. The CDR3 nucleotides read TGCGCCAGCAGCACAGGGACCGGGGTTGGCGAGCAGTACTTC. Translated, it gives CASSTGTGVGEQYF.

This clone was counted between two and nine times. CDR3 residues: CAIRTGLSTDTQYF. CDR3 nucleotide sequence: TGTGCCATCCGAACGGGACTCAGCACAGATACGCAGTATTTT. The chain links TRBV10-3 to TRBJ2-3, with D possibly TRBD2 on 6 matching bases. Germline CDR1 reads ENHRY; CDR2 reads SYGVKD. The CDR3 loop spans 14 amino acids. Trimming stripped 8 bases from V and 0 bases from J, with 12 bases between.

This chain uses TRBV28 with TRBJ1-5; 8 positions agree with TRBD1. Germline assignment: CDR1 MDHEN and CDR2 SYDVKM. CDR3 length equals 16 residues. V shed 5 bases and J 4 bases; nucleotides not matched to a gene: 10. In DNA, the CDR3 is TGTGCCAGCAGTACTCTTATTGGACAGGGTAATCAGCCCCAGCATTTT. This encodes CASSTLIGQGNQPQHF.

The gene calls are TRBV27 and TRBJ2-2; 12 nucleotides line up with TRBD2. In germline, CDR1 is MNHEY, CDR2 SMNVEV (reference sequence). V dropped 6 bases and J dropped 6; count of bases not matched to a gene: 8. The CDR3 is 16 residues long. The CDR3 protein is CASRDLLAGGPGELFF. The CDR3 bases are TGTGCCAGCAGGGATCTGCTAGCGGGAGGGCCCGGGGAGCTGTTTTTT.

V usage is TRBV6-5 and J usage is TRBJ1-3; D unclear. CDR1 and CDR2 (germline): MNHEY, SVGAGI. The CDR3 has 15 residues. Trimming removed 5 bases from V and 0 bases from J, with 11 bases in between. The CDR3 bases are TGTGCCAGCAGTATCGATGTGCGCTCTGGAAACACCATATATTTT. It specifies CASSIDVRSGNTIYF.

This clone was recorded a few times. The rearrangement links TRBV2 to TRBJ2-3, with a tentative D call TRBD2 (6 bases). V was clipped by 3 bases and J by 4 bases, with 11 bases between them. Germline CDR1 reads SNHLY; CDR2 reads FYNNEI. The CDR3 extends over 14 amino acids. The CDR3, as DNA: TGTGCCAGCAGTGATGGGAGGTTCGCAGATACGCAGTATTTT. As protein: CASSDGRFADTQYF.

This CDR3 reads CATMGGIYNEQFF. The CDR3 DNA is TGTGCCACCATGGGCGGGATTTACAATGAGCAGTTCTTC. The rearrangement links TRBV2 to TRBJ2-1; tentative D call: TRBD2 (6 bases). The CDR3 contains 13 residues. The germline V gene has CDR1 SNHLY and CDR2 FYNNEI. Trimming pared 10 bases from V and 4 bases from J, leaving 14 bases between. Using reference TRBV2 and TRBJ2-1 for the parts outside the CDR3, the full variable domain is EPEVTQTPSHQVTQMGQEVILRCVPISNHLYFYWYRQILGQKVEFLVSFYNNEISEKSEIFDDQFSVERPDGSNFTLKIRSTKLEDSAMYFCATMGGIYNEQFFGPGTRLTVL.

DNA for the CDR3: TGTGCCAGCAGCTTAAGGGGCTCCTTCGGCTACACCTTC. Encoded protein: CASSLRGSFGYTF. V usage is TRBV7-9 and J usage is TRBJ1-2, with D maybe TRBD1 (5 bases). Trimming left V 2 bases short and J 8 bases short, with 12 bases between. CDR1 and CDR2 from the germline V gene are SEHNR and FQNEAQ (reference sequence). This CDR3 spans 13 amino acids.

The V call is TRBV5-1, the J call TRBJ2-1; D possibly corresponds to TRBD1 (6 bases). This CDR3 region has 15 residues. Trimming left V 0 bases short and J 8 bases short, with 15 bases between. Germline loops: CDR1 SGHRS, CDR2 YFSETQ. CDR3 residues: CASSLEGHELDEQFF. CDR3 sequence (DNA): TGCGCCAGCAGCTTGGAGGGACACGAGTTGGATGAGCAGTTCTTC.

This chain links TRBV9 with TRBJ1-6; the match to TRBD1 covers 7 bases. This CDR3 region has 15 residues. Germline loops: CDR1 SGDLS, CDR2 YYNGEE. Losses at the gene ends were 4 bases for V and 3 bases for J; bases not matched to a gene: 4. The CDR3 protein is CASSTGTVYNSPLHF. CDR3 bases: TGTGCCAGCAGCACAGGGACAGTCTATAATTCACCCCTCCACTTT.

This rearrangement joins TRBV6-5 to TRBJ2-7, with TRBD2 as a possible D gene (7 bases). Germline V gives CDR1 MNHEY, CDR2 SVGAGI. Trimming removed 0 bases from V and 2 bases from J, with 14 bases in between. The CDR3 consists of 16 residues. The CDR3 spells CASSYSRGGKPYEQYF. CDR3 bases: TGTGCCAGCAGTTACTCGAGGGGGGGCAAGCCCTACGAGCAGTACTTC.

The chain couples TRBV5-1 to TRBJ1-3, with 9 bases lining up with TRBD1. This CDR3 has 13 residues. Germline-derived CDR1 and CDR2 are SGHRS and YFSETQ. J gave up 8 bases and V 5 bases, and 5 bases lay outside the gene matches. The CDR3 region is CASRGTGIDTIYF. The CDR3 bases are TGCGCCAGCAGAGGGACAGGGATAGACACCATATATTTT.

The chain uses TRBV12-3 or TRBV12-4 and TRBJ2-7; D not certain. V was pared by 5 bases and J by 7 bases, with 12 bases between. CDR3 length equals 12 residues. For the CDR3, the DNA is TGTGCCAGCAGTATTCGGCGGAGAGAGCAGTACTTC. Its protein is CASSIRRREQYF.

The chain recombines TRBV28 with TRBJ1-2, with D hard to call. Germline V gene data show CDR1 as MDHEN and CDR2 as SYDVKM. There are 14 residues in the CDR3. Trimming left V 6 bases short and J 4 bases short, with 15 bases between. CDR3 coding DNA: TGTGCCAGCAGATCTCCATCTGAGGCCTATGGCTACACCTTC. Translating gives CASRSPSEAYGYTF.

Regarding this clone: This specimen includes other DNA sequences encoding the same CDR3. The V gene is TRBV10-3, the J gene TRBJ2-3; TRBD1 aligns across 8 bases. The V and J ends lost 5 bases and 1 base, in that order; junction bases with no gene match: 5. Germline CDR1 reads ENHRY; CDR2 reads SYGVKD. The CDR3 runs 15 residues. Here the CDR3 reads CAISTGQGGTDTQYF. For the CDR3, the DNA is TGTGCCATCAGTACCGGACAGGGTGGCACAGATACGCAGTATTTT.

This clone was detected only a few times. This sequence joins TRBV9 and TRBJ2-2; maybe TRBD1 (7 bases). Germline lookup yields CDR1 SGDLS and CDR2 YYNGEE. V was trimmed by 2 bases and J by 4 bases, leaving 12 bases between them. The CDR3 length is 15 residues. For the CDR3, the DNA is TGTGCCAGCAGCGTGGAGGGGGCTTTCACCGGGGAGCTGTTTTTT. It codes for CASSVEGAFTGELFF.

V usage is TRBV28 and J usage is TRBJ1-5; TRBD1 is a possible D gene (5 bases). This CDR3 spans 15 amino acids. V lost 1 base and J lost 6, with 13 bases in between. Germline CDR1 and CDR2: MDHEN and SYDVKM. The CDR3 nucleotides read TGTGCCAGCAGTTTATCGTCAGGGTTTATTCAGCCCCAGCATTTT. This encodes CASSLSSGFIQPQHF.

V gene TRBV11-3 combines with J gene TRBJ1-6; D is possibly TRBD1 (6 bases). Germline values: CDR1 SGHNT, CDR2 YENEEA. The ends were cut back, 4 bases at V and 9 bases at J, with 10 bases in the middle. The CDR3 loop spans 13 amino acids. In nucleotides, the CDR3 is TGTGCCAGCAGCTCGGGCAGGGGTTCACCCCTCCACTTT. Protein: CASSSGRGSPLHF.

The CDR3 bases are TGTGCCAGCACCCGGGGGGACGTAGGCACCGGGGAGCTGTTTTTT. Its protein product is CASTRGDVGTGELFF. This chain joins TRBV9 and TRBJ2-2, with TRBD2 matching over 7 bases. CDR1 SGDLS and CDR2 YYNGEE come from the germline V gene. There are 15 residues in the CDR3. The V segment lost 6 bases and the J segment 4 bases; nucleotides outside the gene matches: 9.

This chain uses TRBV11-2 with TRBJ2-5; 9 positions match TRBD2. The V and J ends lost 6 bases and 5 bases, in that order; junction bases with no gene match: 10. Germline-derived CDR1 and CDR2 are SGHAT and FQNNGV. This CDR3 spans 15 amino acids. CDR3 DNA: TGTGCCAGCAGTCAATATAGCGGGGGAAGGGAGACCCAGTACTTC. It codes for CASSQYSGGRETQYF.

The chain combines TRBV9 with TRBJ2-1; D possibly corresponds to TRBD1 (6 bases). CDR3 length: 14 residues. The V and J ends lost 6 bases and 0 bases respectively, with 10 bases between them. Germline V gives CDR1 SGDLS, CDR2 YYNGEE. The CDR3 sequence: CASTEGVSYNEQFF. For the CDR3, the DNA is TGTGCCAGCACCGAGGGGGTCTCCTACAATGAGCAGTTCTTC.

The J gene is TRBJ2-7, the V gene TRBV6-5; 9 bases line up with TRBD1. The germline V gene has CDR1 MNHEY and CDR2 SVGAGI. V shed 6 bases, J shed 5 bases, and the junction held 8 bases outside the gene matches. The CDR3 is 14 amino acids. For the CDR3, the DNA is TGTGCCAGCAGACTACAGGGGGCGCAGAACGAGCAGTACTTC. This gives the protein CASRLQGAQNEQYF.

The chain has TRBV13 and TRBJ1-5, with D uncertain. Germline assignment: CDR1 PRHDT and CDR2 FYEKMQ (reference sequence). The CDR3 is 21 amino acids. Trimming stripped 0 bases from V and 6 bases from J, with 30 bases between. The CDR3 here is CASSLGFRRRQVSRAGQPQHF. As DNA, the CDR3 is TGTGCCAGCAGCTTAGGTTTTCGTCGGAGGCAAGTAAGCCGGGCCGGTCAGCCCCAGCATTTT. Filled out from reference TRBV13 and TRBJ1-5, the complete variable domain reads AAGVIQSPRHLIKEKRETATLKCYPIPRHDTVYWYQQGPGQDPQFLISFYEKMQSDKGSIPDRFSAQQFSDYHSELNMSSLELGDSALYFCASSLGFRRRQVSRAGQPQHFGDGTRLSIL.

The chain joins TRBV28 to TRBJ2-1; D is perhaps TRBD1 (6 bases). The germline CDR1 and CDR2 sequences are MDHEN and SYDVKM. The germline V and J ends were trimmed by 7 bases and 6 bases, with 16 bases remaining between them. The CDR3 runs to 14 residues. The CDR3 here is CASNPQGRLNEQFF. In nucleotides, the CDR3 is TGTGCCAGCAACCCGCAGGGGCGGCTCAATGAGCAGTTCTTC. The variable domain in full, completed from reference TRBV28 and TRBJ2-1, reads DVKVTQSSRYLVKRTGEKVFLECVQDMDHENMFWYRQDPGLGLRLIYFSYDVKMKEKGDIPEGYSVSREKKERFSLILESASTNQTSMYLCASNPQGRLNEQFFGPGTRLTVL.

This chain uses TRBV7-7 with TRBJ1-1; D not resolved. The ends were cut back, 0 bases at V and 11 bases at J, with 13 bases in the middle. CDR3 size: 13 residues. In germline, CDR1 is SSHAT, CDR2 FNYEAQ (reference sequence). CDR3 region: CASSLALYGEAFF. The CDR3 coding sequence is TGTGCCAGCAGCTTAGCGTTATACGGGGAGGCTTTCTTT.

The chain uses TRBV7-9 and TRBJ2-5; 7 positions agree with TRBD1. V lost 4 bases to trimming and J lost 1 base; unmatched junction nucleotides: 6. The CDR3 has 15 residues. The germline CDR1 and CDR2 sequences are SEHNR and FQNEAQ (reference sequence). CDR3 coding DNA: TGTGCCAGCAGCTCAAGGACAGGACCCCAAGAGACCCAGTACTTC. Residues: CASSSRTGPQETQYF.

The genes are TRBV15 and TRBJ1-4; D unclear. The CDR3 covers 16 residues. Germline CDR1 is LNHNV and CDR2 is YYDKDF (reference sequence). Trimming took off 0 bases at V and 5 bases at J, with 13 bases between the two ends. The CDR3 nucleotides are TGTGCCACCAGCAGAGATCTCGGGGTCGGAAATGAAAAACTGTTTTTT. Its translation: CATSRDLGVGNEKLFF.

This chain joins TRBV5-1 and TRBJ1-2; TRBD1 matches at 10 bases. V was clipped by 4 bases and J by 0 bases; unmatched bases: 3. The germline V gene encodes CDR1 SGHRS and CDR2 YFSETQ. The CDR3 length is 15 residues. For the CDR3, the DNA is TGCGCCAGCAGCCTCGGACAGGGGGCTAACTATGGCTACACCTTC. It is translated as CASSLGQGANYGYTF.

The chain has TRBV7-9 and TRBJ2-4; maybe TRBD1 (5 bases). CDR1 SEHNR and CDR2 FQNEAQ come from the germline V gene (reference sequence). The CDR3 covers 15 residues. V lost 2 bases and J 5 bases, leaving 13 bases between the germline ends. CDR3 residues: CASSLIWQGENIQYF. In DNA, the CDR3 is TGTGCCAGCAGCTTAATCTGGCAGGGTGAAAACATTCAGTACTTC.

V gene TRBV19 combines with J gene TRBJ1-1; 11 nucleotides align to TRBD1. CDR1 and CDR2 (germline): LNHDA, SQIVND (reference sequence). The CDR3 covers 13 residues. With V trimmed by 8 bases and J by 4 bases, 3 bases remained unmatched. DNA for the CDR3: TGTGCCAGTGGACAGGGGGCAGGCACTGAAGCTTTCTTT. This gives the protein CASGQGAGTEAFF.